This T cell receptor beta chain was sequenced in a study of blood T cell repertoires in COVID-19. About the research overall: Italy, Spain and the United States were the sources of the convalescent and acute COVID-19 samples.

The protocol was immunoSEQ multiplex PCR, while the TCRdb copy is restricted to in-frame clones and leaves out a portion. This table has approximately 250,000 clones, 70% to 90% appearing once. The CDR3 is made up of 13 amino acids. Deletions cut 4 bases from V and 12 bases from J, with 15 bases between. Germline V gene data show CDR1 as SNHLY and CDR2 as FYNNEI. The TCR was taken from a man aged 55 to 70 who had recovered from COVID-19. Sequencing was performed on peripheral blood. The chain recombines TRBV2 with TRBJ1-4, with D perhaps TRBD1 (6 bases). The CDR3 DNA follows: TGTGCCAGCAGTGTTCTAGGACAGTCTCAACTGTTTTTT. The encoded protein is CASSVLGQSQLFF. The full variable domain, its missing parts supplied by reference TRBV2 and TRBJ1-4, is EPEVTQTPSHQVTQMGQEVILRCVPISNHLYFYWYRQILGQKVEFLVSFYNNEISEKSEIFDDQFSVERPDGSNFTLKIRSTKLEDSAMYFCASSVLGQSQLFFGSGTQLSVL.